A selection of T cell receptor beta chains follows, all from one sample in a study of blood T cell repertoires in COVID-19. Repertoires were generated with immunoSEQ multiplex PCR, while TCRdb's copy carries only in-frame clones and drops some. The repertoire has fewer than 250,000 clones, less than 85% of them found once; the top ten carry approximately 3%. Material: PBMCs or T cells enriched from blood (not recorded which). These receptors were taken from a woman younger than 45 who had recovered from COVID-19. Both conserved end residues are part of each CDR3. A D gene is named only where the DNA matches it firmly. Clone size is given for some rows only: seen once, a few or many times, or a class if the clone is expanded.

D: TRBD1
size: -
J: TRBJ1-1
V: TRBV28
CDR3: CASSLFRDRYTEAFF
DNA: TGTGCCAGCAGTTTGTTCCGGGACAGGTACACTGAAGCTTTCTTT

D: TRBD2
size: -
J: TRBJ2-3
V: TRBV2
CDR3: CASSEIGLRGARDTQYF
DNA: TGTGCCAGCAGTGAAATCGGTTTGCGGGGGGCTAGGGATACGCAGTATTTT

D: -
size: -
J: TRBJ1-1
V: TRBV10-3
CDR3: CAIKREGWDTEAFF
DNA: TGTGCCATCAAGAGGGAAGGGTGGGACACTGAAGCTTTCTTT

D: TRBD1
size: once
J: TRBJ1-1
V: TRBV15
CDR3: CATSMAGTGGKEAFF
DNA: TGTGCCACCAGCATGGCCGGGACAGGGGGGAAAGAAGCTTTCTTT

D: -
size: once
J: TRBJ2-5
V: TRBV18
CDR3: CASSPPVSETQYF
DNA: TGTGCCAGCTCACCTCCGGTGAGCGAGACCCAGTACTTC

D: TRBD1
size: -
J: TRBJ2-4
V: TRBV19
CDR3: CATSPAGGAVLAKNIQYF
DNA: TGTGCCACCTCCCCGGCAGGGGGCGCGGTTTTAGCCAAAAACATTCAGTACTTC

D: TRBD2
size: -
J: TRBJ2-7
V: TRBV27
CDR3: CASRNRALAGVGPGEQYF
DNA: TGTGCCAGCAGGAACCGGGCACTAGCGGGAGTTGGACCGGGTGAGCAGTACTTC

D: -
size: -
J: TRBJ1-1
V: TRBV19
CDR3: CASSIRGRAVPDAEAFF
DNA: TGTGCCAGTAGTATTAGGGGAAGGGCCGTCCCGGACGCTGAAGCTTTCTTT

D: -
size: once
J: TRBJ1-1
V: TRBV3-1/TRBV3-2
CDR3: CASSQGHSNTEAFF
DNA: TGTGCCAGCAGCCAAGGACATTCGAACACTGAAGCTTTCTTT

D: -
size: -
J: TRBJ2-1
V: TRBV3-1/TRBV3-2
CDR3: CASIKGGGWNEQFF
DNA: TGTGCCAGCATCAAGGGAGGGGGTTGGAATGAGCAGTTCTTC

D: TRBD2
size: -
J: TRBJ2-1
V: TRBV9
CDR3: CASSVESGSTLQQFF
DNA: TGTGCCAGCAGCGTAGAAAGCGGGAGTACATTACAGCAGTTCTTC

D: TRBD2
size: -
J: TRBJ2-3
V: TRBV6-5
CDR3: CASSSTSGRLTDTQYF
DNA: TGTGCCAGCAGTTCCACTAGCGGGAGGTTAACAGATACGCAGTATTTT

D: -
size: -
J: TRBJ2-3
V: TRBV11-2
CDR3: CASSFARGDTQYF
DNA: TGTGCCAGCAGCTTCGCTCGCGGAGATACGCAGTATTTT

D: TRBD1
size: once
J: TRBJ1-4
V: TRBV3-1/TRBV3-2
CDR3: CASASTGVSNEKLFF
DNA: TGTGCCAGCGCCTCAACAGGGGTGTCTAATGAAAAACTGTTTTTT

D: TRBD1
size: -
J: TRBJ1-2
V: TRBV7-8
CDR3: CASSFGTGEGNYGYTF
DNA: TGTGCCAGCAGCTTTGGGACAGGGGAGGGGAACTATGGCTACACCTTC

D: -
size: few
J: TRBJ1-1
V: TRBV30
CDR3: CSQASRGSTEAFF
DNA: TGTTCTCAGGCTTCTCGGGGTAGCACTGAAGCTTTCTTT

D: -
size: -
J: TRBJ2-6
V: TRBV14
CDR3: CASSLGGTGANVLTF
DNA: TGTGCCAGCAGCCTTGGAGGGACTGGGGCCAACGTCCTGACTTTC

D: TRBD2
size: -
J: TRBJ2-5
V: TRBV10-3
CDR3: CAISESNFLAGGPQETQYF
DNA: TGTGCCATCAGCGAATCCAATTTTTTAGCGGGAGGACCTCAAGAGACCCAGTACTTC

D: TRBD1
size: -
J: TRBJ2-3
V: TRBV2
CDR3: CASSGQGKSTDTQYF
DNA: TGTGCCAGCTCAGGACAGGGTAAAAGCACAGATACGCAGTATTTT

D: -
size: -
J: TRBJ2-1
V: TRBV11-1
CDR3: CASSFAPTGEAFF
DNA: TGTGCCAGCAGCTTTGCCCCGACAGGCGAAGCGTTCTTC

D: -
size: -
J: TRBJ1-1
V: TRBV2
CDR3: CASSELTGGNTEAFF
DNA: TGTGCCAGCAGTGAACTTACGGGGGGAAACACTGAAGCTTTCTTT

D: -
size: -
J: TRBJ1-1
V: TRBV10-3
CDR3: CAISPGVGTEAFF
DNA: TGTGCCATCAGTCCAGGGGTCGGGACTGAAGCTTTCTTT

D: TRBD1
size: -
J: TRBJ1-5
V: TRBV9
CDR3: CASSVGQGGQGQPQHF
DNA: TGTGCCAGCAGCGTGGGACAGGGGGGGCAAGGGCAGCCCCAGCATTTT

D: TRBD1
size: -
J: TRBJ1-1
V: TRBV7-9
CDR3: CASSPRGQGAPEAFF
DNA: TGTGCCAGCAGCCCCCGCGGACAGGGGGCCCCTGAAGCTTTCTTT

D: TRBD1
size: -
J: TRBJ1-2
V: TRBV14
CDR3: CASSQATGYGYTF
DNA: TGTGCCAGCAGCCAAGCGACAGGGTATGGCTACACCTTC

D: TRBD1
size: -
J: TRBJ1-2
V: TRBV7-2
CDR3: CASSRETGTHPYGYTF
DNA: TGTGCCAGCAGCCGTGAGACAGGGACCCATCCCTATGGCTACACCTTC

D: TRBD2
size: many
J: TRBJ2-7
V: TRBV5-1
CDR3: CASSGSGRRSYEQYF
DNA: TGCGCCAGCAGCGGTAGCGGGAGAAGGTCCTACGAGCAGTACTTC

D: -
size: -
J: TRBJ2-3
V: TRBV15
CDR3: CATSTRNTGPGTDTQYF
DNA: TGTGCCACCAGCACGAGGAACACAGGACCCGGCACAGATACGCAGTATTTT

D: -
size: few
J: TRBJ2-5
V: TRBV6-1
CDR3: CASSEFSGRETQYF
DNA: TGTGCCAGCAGTGAATTCAGTGGGCGAGAGACCCAGTACTTC

D: -
size: -
J: TRBJ2-5
V: TRBV9
CDR3: CASSFMGGAQETQYF
DNA: TGTGCCAGCAGCTTCATGGGGGGGGCCCAAGAGACCCAGTACTTC

D: TRBD2
size: -
J: TRBJ2-1
V: TRBV5-1
CDR3: CASSLPGLAGVSGNEQFF
DNA: TGCGCCAGCAGCCTCCCGGGACTAGCGGGAGTTAGTGGGAATGAGCAGTTCTTC

D: TRBD2
size: -
J: TRBJ2-3
V: TRBV6-2/TRBV6-3
CDR3: CASSYLSGGQRDTQYF
DNA: TGTGCCAGCAGTTACTTAAGCGGGGGCCAGAGAGATACGCAGTATTTT

D: TRBD2
size: -
J: TRBJ2-7
V: TRBV6-5
CDR3: CASSLTPGLAGEGYF
DNA: TGTGCCAGCAGTTTGACTCCGGGACTAGCGGGAGAGGGGTACTTC

D: TRBD1
size: -
J: TRBJ2-2
V: TRBV7-3
CDR3: CASSSTGVGGELFF
DNA: TGTGCCAGCAGCTCAACAGGGGTAGGCGGGGAGCTGTTTTTT